The source of this T cell receptor beta chain is a study of T-cell memory formation after mild COVID-19 listed by TCRdb under 2021. Regarding the research as a whole: TCR sequence clusters from the two donors were largely donor specific. The cohort was made up of two young adult volunteers, one female and one male, who were previously healthy. T-cell clones expanding and contracting after mild COVID-19 in a couple of donors were tracked by longitudinal TCRalpha and TCRbeta repertoire sequencing.

Study-wide conclusions, independent of this receptor: Only a couple of mild cases were covered in the study, and larger cohorts including severe cases with pre-infection samples were considered necessary. Clones that contracted from day 15 to 85 showed balanced CD4/CD8 phenotypes, whereas a second wave of clones that expanded from day 15 to 37 leaned towards CD4+. Contracting CD4+ clones were found mainly in CM and EM memory subsets, while CD8+ clones were enriched in EMRA. The detection of some responding clones in pre-infection memory suggests that pre-existing cross-reactive memory T cells joined the SARS-CoV-2 response. Whether the second-wave clones peaking on day 37 were SARS-CoV-2 specific was not confirmed.

The data were produced on an Illumina NovaSeq 6000. TCRalpha and TCRbeta cDNA libraries were constructed by 5'RACE with constant-segment primers, with sample barcodes and unique molecular identifiers being introduced. RNA was extracted from every sample with Trizol reagent. Library amplification was performed in two PCR steps, and a second sample barcode and Illumina TruSeq adapters were introduced in the second step. Libraries were sequenced on an Illumina NovaSeq with 2 x 150 bp paired-end reads. In the authors' own workflow: Reads were demultiplexed and collapsed into UMI-guided consensus sequences with migec v1.2.7. Using mixcr v2.1.11, UMI consensuses were aligned to TRA and TRB V and J templates and then assembled into clonotypes. Expanded or contracted clonotypes were those called significant by both edgeR and NoisET, with noise models trained on biological replicates. For edgeR calls, the cutoffs were a false discovery rate-adjusted p below 0.01 and a log2 fold-change threshold of 1. As an exploratory analysis of dynamics, PCA with hierarchical clustering was applied to max-normalized trajectories of the 1000 most abundant clonotypes. Each responding clone was given a CD4 or CD8 phenotype based on the CD4+ and CD8+ repertoires, which had been sequenced separately. TCRdb trimmed the raw reads at Q25, called clones with MiXCR and kept productive beta chains. Each CDR3 protein appears once, grouped with its most common genes and DNA. Clone size and V and J calls follow TCRdb, not the original study. The sample data list approximately 35,000 distinct CDR3 sequences, and 20% to 25% of these were observed just once. Of the sample, more than 1.5% falls within the top ten clones.

PBMCs were isolated by Ficoll-Paque density gradient centrifugation. Deletion took 2 bases off V and 5 bases off J, with a span of 13 bases between the germline ends. The CDR3 contains 14 residues, cysteine and phenylalanine counted. Of all the DNA, just the CDR3 is kept, 42 bases in frame from base 1. Per the germline V gene, SGHDT is the CDR1 and YYEEEE is the CDR2. To note about this clonotype: Its antigen is still unknown. No base-level quality is on record; no much larger clone is a single base apart.

Sequences were obtained from PBMCs or a T cell subset sorted from them (not recorded which). The clonotype was recovered from an adult who had mild COVID-19 (a few samples of this study predate the infection). The sample titles of this study are shuffled in the database, so cell type and time point are left out. Recombination joined TRBV5-6 with TRBJ2-5; TRBD1 is perhaps the D gene, given 5 matching bases. The DNA is TGTGCCAGCAGCTTCGGACATACCAGGGAGACCCAGTACTTC. It translates as CASSFGHTRETQYF.